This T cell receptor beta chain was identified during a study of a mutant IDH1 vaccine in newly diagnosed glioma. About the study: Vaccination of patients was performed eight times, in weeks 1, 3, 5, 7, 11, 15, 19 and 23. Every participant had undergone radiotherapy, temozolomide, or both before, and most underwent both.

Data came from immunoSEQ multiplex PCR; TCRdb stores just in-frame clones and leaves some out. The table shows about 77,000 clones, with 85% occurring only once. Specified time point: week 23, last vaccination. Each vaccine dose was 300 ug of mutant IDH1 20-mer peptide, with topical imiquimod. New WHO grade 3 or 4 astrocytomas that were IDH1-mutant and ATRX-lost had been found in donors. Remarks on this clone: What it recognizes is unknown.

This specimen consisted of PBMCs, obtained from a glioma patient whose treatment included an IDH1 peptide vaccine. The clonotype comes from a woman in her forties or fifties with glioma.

CDR3 coding DNA: TGTGCCAGCAGCCGGACAGGGGAGAACACTGAAGCTTTCTTT. Its protein product is CASSRTGENTEAFF. This chain uses TRBV6-6 with TRBJ1-1; 9 positions match TRBD1. With V trimmed by 6 bases and J by 1 base, 3 bases remained unmatched. Germline V gene sequence: CDR1 MNHNY, CDR2 SVGAGI (reference sequence). This CDR3 spans 14 amino acids.